The clone carrying this T cell receptor beta chain has a count of ten or more. TCRdb used MiXCR to reprocess the 5' RACE reads, holding one entry per CDR3 protein. The sample lists some 8,100 distinct CDR3 sequences; 5% to 5.5% were seen once. These data originate in a study of spatial heterogeneity in lung cancer. The time point was: sample taken at primary tumor resection. The study sequenced unsorted whole RNA from tumor, nontumor lung or frozen PBMC. Approximately 70 TRACERx patients with early, untreated non-small cell lung cancer donated samples. Germline-derived CDR1 and CDR2 are SGHAT and FQNNGV. V gave up 5 bases and J gave up 4 bases, with 6 bases separating them. The CDR3 contains 11 residues.

The chain employs TRBV11-2 and TRBJ2-7; D remains ambiguous. The specimen was PBMCs, collected at surgery. This receptor was obtained from a male donor with early-stage non-small cell lung cancer. CDR3 sequence reads: CASSHFYEQYF. The DNA for the CDR3 is TGTGCCAGCAGCCATTTTTACGAGCAGTACTTC.